These 26 T cell receptor beta chains came from one sample sequenced in a study of CD4 and CD8 cells across lung adenocarcinoma regions. TCRdb called the PCR reads again in MiXCR, with one record for every CDR3 protein. The data contain approximately 12,000 distinct CDR3 sequences, roughly 48% of them seen just once; the ten biggest clones take up roughly 27%. The sequencing input was CD8+ T cells from the margin of a lung tumor. These receptors were taken from a female donor with lung adenocarcinoma. The CD4 and CD8 labels of this study may be unreliable.

V is TRBV27 and J is TRBJ2-1; D remains unclear. The DNA end lines up better with TRBJ2-5; the J call may be wrong. In germline, CDR1 is MNHEY, CDR2 SMNVEV (reference sequence). This CDR3 contains 10 residues. In DNA form, the CDR3 reads TGTGCCAGCAGTTTAGAGACCCAGTACTTC. Its protein product is CASSLETQYF.

The chain couples TRBV11-1 to TRBJ2-3; D may correspond to TRBD1 or TRBD2 (6 bases each). The tail of the sequence fits TRBJ2-7 better, so the J call may be wrong. Germline loops: CDR1 SGHAT, CDR2 FQDESV (reference sequence). The CDR3 contains 17 residues. As DNA, the CDR3 is TGTGCCAGCAGCCCCGGGGTCGGGGGCCGACACAAAGAGACGCAGTACTTC. Residues: CASSPGVGGRHKETQYF.

In this sample, this clonotype turned up many times. This chain links TRBV7-9 with TRBJ2-1, with TRBD1 as a possible D gene (6 bases). With 4 bases removed from V and 5 bases from J, the gap between germline ends came to 6 bases. CDR1 is SEHNR and CDR2 is FQNEAQ in the germline V gene (reference sequence). This CDR3 region has 12 residues. The CDR3 here is CASSWTDNEQFF. As DNA, the CDR3 is TGTGCCAGCAGCTGGACAGACAATGAGCAGTTCTTC.

This clonotype turned up a few times. The chain has TRBV5-1 and TRBJ2-2; D uncertain. Germline V gene data show CDR1 as SGHRS and CDR2 as YFSETQ. The CDR3 runs 14 residues. Trimming shortened V by 4 bases and J by 2 bases, and 9 bases separated the two germline ends. This CDR3 is CASSLDGNTGELFF. In DNA form, the CDR3 reads TGCGCCAGCAGCCTAGACGGAAACACCGGGGAGCTGTTTTTT.

The chain carries TRBV10-2 and TRBJ1-6, with D perhaps TRBD1 (5 bases). With 3 bases removed from V and 1 base from J, the gap between germline ends came to 13 bases. This CDR3 comprises 17 residues. Per the germline V gene, CDR1 is WSHSY and CDR2 is SAAADI. In DNA, the CDR3 is TGCGCCAGCAGTGACCCTCCCGGGGCGTCCTATAATTCACCCCTCCACTTT. It specifies CASSDPPGASYNSPLHF.

The CDR3 here is CASSPRTTQETQYF. CDR3 DNA sequence: TGTGCCAGCAGCCCGCGGACAACCCAAGAGACCCAGTACTTC. The chain joins TRBV7-2 to TRBJ2-5; D may be TRBD1 (5 bases). V dropped 5 bases and J dropped 1 base, with 11 bases sitting between them. The CDR3 is 14 residues long. CDR1 is SGHTA, CDR2 FQGNSA, per germline.

V usage is TRBV20-1 and J usage is TRBJ1-2, with 9 bases matching TRBD1. V was clipped by 5 bases and J by 4 bases; unmatched bases: 5. The CDR3 length is 13 residues. Germline V lookup: CDR1 DFQATT, CDR2 SNEGSKA (reference sequence). CDR3 nucleotide sequence: TGCAGTGCTTTACAGGGGGCGGGCTATGGCTACACCTTC. This translates into CSALQGAGYGYTF.

This clonotype was found a few times. The CDR3 does not close with the conserved phenylalanine or tryptophan, likely indicating a read error. The DNA is omitted, as the CDR3 cannot be located on it reliably, and the CDR3 follows TCRdb's listing. V usage is TRBV6-5 and J usage is TRBJ2-6. The CDR3 length is 9 residues, termini included. The germline gives CDR1 MNHEY, CDR2 SVGAGI. The CDR3 is CASSYVGNT.

This clonotype has ten or more counts. This rearrangement joins TRBV6-5 to TRBJ1-2; 7 nucleotides align to TRBD1. Germline lookup yields CDR1 MNHEY and CDR2 SVGAGI. The V segment lost 2 bases and the J segment 8 bases; nucleotides outside the gene matches: 5. CDR3 size: 13 residues. CDR3: CASSYARGGGYTF. The CDR3 coding sequence is TGTGCCAGCAGTTACGCCAGGGGGGGGGGCTACACCTTC.

V and J are TRBV6-5 and TRBJ1-3, with D possibly TRBD1 on 5 matching bases. CDR3 length equals 15 residues. V dropped 4 bases and J dropped 2 bases, with 12 bases sitting between them. Germline V gives CDR1 MNHEY, CDR2 SVGAGI. The CDR3: CASSLGTGAGNTIYF. CDR3 nucleotide sequence: TGTGCCAGCAGTTTAGGAACAGGTGCTGGAAACACCATATATTTT.

This clonotype turned up a few times. Written as DNA, the CDR3 is TGTGCCAGCAGCCAAGATCTCCAGCCCCGGGGGTACCAAGAGACCCAGTACTTC. Translating it yields CASSQDLQPRGYQETQYF. The chain couples TRBV3-1 to TRBJ2-5; tentatively, D is TRBD2 (6 bases). There are 18 residues in the CDR3. CDR1 and CDR2 (germline): LGHDT, YNNKEL (reference sequence). V was shortened by 0 bases and J by 0 bases, with 17 bases between the two germline ends.

This clonotype showed up just a few times. The gene calls are TRBV5-1 and TRBJ2-3; 12 bases map to TRBD2. Trimming at V came to 3 bases and at J to 3 bases, leaving 2 bases not matched to a gene. This CDR3 is 15 amino acids long. From germline, CDR1 is SGHRS and CDR2 YFSETQ. The DNA for the CDR3 is TGCGCCAGCAGCTCACTAGCGGGGGGTACAGATACGCAGTATTTT. The encoded protein is CASSSLAGGTDTQYF.

This chain joins TRBV6-1 and TRBJ2-5; the D gene could be TRBD1 or TRBD2 (5 bases each). The CDR3 consists of 14 residues. Germline V gene lookup returns CDR1 MNHNS and CDR2 SASEGT. Trimming cost V 8 bases and J 0 bases, with 13 bases left between them. CDR3 DNA sequence: TGTGCCAGCCGGGGCGGGCGTGACCAAGAGACCCAGTACTTC. Amino acids: CASRGGRDQETQYF.

This clonotype is classed as medium-sized (0.01 to 0.1%). The J gene is TRBJ1-1, the V gene TRBV6-1, with D perhaps matching TRBD1 (5 bases). The germline CDR1 and CDR2 sequences are MNHNS and SASEGT. V lost 6 bases to trimming and J lost 0 bases, with 17 bases between them. This CDR3 has 16 residues. The CDR3 DNA reads as TGTGCCAGCAGCTCCAGCTGGGGGGTCTTGAACACTGAAGCTTTCTTT. This codes for CASSSSWGVLNTEAFF.

This clonotype came up many times. The chain combines TRBV6-1 with TRBJ2-2; the match to TRBD1 covers 12 bases. The CDR3 has 16 residues. CDR1 is MNHNS, CDR2 SASEGT, per germline. Germline trimming cut 5 bases from V and 7 bases from J; bases unmatched to any gene: 8. The CDR3, as DNA: TGTGCCAGCAGTCCAGGAGGGACAGGGGGCGTCGGGGAGCTGTTTTTT. The encoded protein is CASSPGGTGGVGELFF.

This clonotype is medium-sized within its sample. The chain has TRBV27 and TRBJ2-5; tentatively, D is TRBD1 (6 bases). Trimming removed 2 bases from V and 0 bases from J, with 16 bases in between. Germline CDR1 reads MNHEY; CDR2 reads SMNVEV (reference sequence). The CDR3 is made up of 17 amino acids. CDR3 protein: CASSLLWDTSNQETQYF. CDR3 in DNA: TGTGCCAGCAGTTTACTTTGGGACACGTCGAACCAAGAGACCCAGTACTTC.

This clonotype has a handful of counts. The rearrangement joins TRBV9 to TRBJ2-3, with unresolved D. V lost 2 bases to trimming and J lost 2 bases, with 6 bases between them. The germline V gene encodes CDR1 SGDLS and CDR2 YYNGEE. This CDR3 comprises 13 residues. CDR3 amino acids: CASSVTFTDTQYF. CDR3 sequence (DNA): TGTGCCAGCAGCGTGACGTTCACAGATACGCAGTATTTT.

V and J are TRBV6-1 and TRBJ1-5; D is unclear. The V gene's germline CDR1 is MNHNS and CDR2 SASEGT. This CDR3 is built from 14 residues. Between the trimmed V and J ends, which lost 1 base and 7 bases, there was a span of 11 bases. CDR3 residues: CASSEGEGLQPQHF. CDR3 in DNA: TGTGCCAGCAGTGAAGGGGAGGGTTTACAGCCCCAGCATTTT.

Note on this clonotype: One junction end disagrees with the germline gene, perhaps due to a read error. The chain couples TRBV10-1 to TRBJ2-3; TRBD2 might be the D (5 bases). Germline V CDR1 and CDR2: WNHNN, SYGVQD (reference sequence). This CDR3 spans 14 amino acids. CDR3 protein: CAGSGVSDTDTQYF. The CDR3 DNA is TGCGCGGGGAGTGGGGTCAGTGACACAGATACGCAGTATTTC.

J is TRBJ2-1 and V is TRBV27; a possible D gene is TRBD1 (6 bases). Deletions cut 6 bases from V and 6 bases from J, with 12 bases between. The CDR3 is 13 residues long. Germline values: CDR1 MNHEY, CDR2 SMNVEV (reference sequence). CDR3: CASRPGVRNEQFF. The CDR3 DNA is TGTGCCAGCAGACCAGGGGTCCGCAATGAGCAGTTCTTC.

V gene TRBV12-3 or TRBV12-4 combines with J gene TRBJ2-5; D may be TRBD2 (6 bases). The CDR3 has 17 residues. V was cut by 3 bases and J by 4 bases, with 21 bases left in between. This chain's CDR3 is CASSFLPRGISGETQYF. CDR3 in DNA: TGTGCCAGCAGTTTCCTCCCCCGGGGGATTAGTGGAGAGACCCAGTACTTC.

As regards this clonotype: Its ends do not fully match the called genes, so a read error is possible. V is TRBV10-3 and J is TRBJ2-3, with 8 bases identical to TRBD2. Germline CDR1 and CDR2: ENHRY and SYGVKD. The CDR3 has 15 residues. The CDR3: CAAGPGGGGQDTQYF. The CDR3 nucleotides read TGTGCCGCGGGTCCGGGGGGGGGGGGCCAAGATACGCAGTATTTC.

In this sample, this clonotype turned up a few times. The V call is TRBV12-3 or TRBV12-4, the J call TRBJ1-5; D remains unclear. V lost 1 base and J lost 7, with 5 bases in between. The CDR3 sequence is 12 residues long. The CDR3 region has the DNA TGTGCCAGCAGTTTAGGGGGACAGCCCCAGCATTTT. It specifies CASSLGGQPQHF.

The chain has TRBV7-2 and TRBJ2-4; 7 positions agree with TRBD2. In germline, CDR1 is SGHTA, CDR2 FQGNSA. With V trimmed by 5 bases and J by 1 base, 8 bases remained unmatched. The CDR3 contains 16 residues. CDR3 DNA sequence: TGTGCCAGCAGCGTCTCGGGGCGGGGGGCCAAAAACATTCAGTACTTC. As protein: CASSVSGRGAKNIQYF.

The V gene is TRBV10-1, the J gene TRBJ2-3; 8 bases agree with TRBD1. CDR1 is WNHNN, CDR2 SYGVQD, per germline (reference sequence). V gave up 6 bases and J gave up 4 bases; unmatched junction bases: 3. The CDR3 is made up of 13 amino acids. CDR3 region: CASRGQDPDTQYF. The CDR3 bases are TGCGCCAGCAGGGGACAGGACCCAGATACGCAGTATTTT.

The chain combines TRBV9 with TRBJ2-5; 8 bases are shared with TRBD1. The J call may not be correct, given that the DNA end is closer to TRBJ2-1. The germline V gene has CDR1 SGDLS and CDR2 YYNGEE. This CDR3 region has 15 residues. CDR3: CASGGGRGLDNEQFF. The CDR3 bases are TGTGCCAGCGGAGGGGGCAGGGGGCTGGATAATGAGCAGTTCTTC.